These 27 T cell receptor beta chains came from one sample sequenced in a study of T-cell reconstitution after alpha-beta-depleted transplantation in children. Library preparation (for TCRbeta) was performed with unique molecular identifiers. MiXCR, applied by TCRdb to the PCR reads, yields one record per CDR3 protein. The table has about 200,000 distinct CDR3 sequences, 5.5% to 7% seen once. Material: PBMCs, obtained before TCRalphabeta/CD19-depleted stem cell transplant. All receptors come from a boy between 2 and 10 years old with acute lymphoblastic leukemia, due to receive a stem cell transplant.

This clonotype was seen only a few times. The rearrangement links TRBV7-8 to TRBJ2-7, with TRBD1 identical over 10 bases. The ends lost 5 bases at V and 7 bases at J; junction bases unmatched: 11. CDR3 length: 15 residues. The germline V gene encodes CDR1 SGHVS and CDR2 FQNEAQ. CDR3 nucleotides: TGTGCCAGCAGCCCCCCCTCGGGACAGGGGAGGGAGCAGTACTTC. It translates to CASSPPSGQGREQYF.

This clonotype occurred many times. The gene calls are TRBV10-3 and TRBJ2-2; 14 nucleotides match TRBD2. V lost 10 bases to trimming and J lost 5 bases; unmatched junction nucleotides: 9. The CDR3 sequence is 16 residues long. Germline-derived CDR1 and CDR2 are ENHRY and SYGVKD. CDR3 nucleotide sequence: TGTGCCACCGAGACTAGCGGGGGGGCGGAGACCGGGGAGCTGTTTTTT. Residues: CATETSGGAETGELFF.

Notes on this clonotype: At one end, the junction sequence differs from germline, possibly due to a read error. This chain's CDR3 is CASSVNPLEVVF. Here the CDR3 DNA reads TGTGCCAGCAGCGTCAATCCCCTAGAGGTGGTCTTC. This chain joins TRBV7-9 and TRBJ2-1; unclear D gene. Per the germline V gene, CDR1 is SEHNR and CDR2 is FQNEAQ (reference sequence). CDR3 length equals 12 residues.

The V and J genes are TRBV11-2 and TRBJ2-2; 8 positions match TRBD2. V shed 2 bases and J 5 bases; nucleotides not matched to a gene: 10. The CDR3 is 17 amino acids. Germline-derived CDR1 and CDR2 are SGHAT and FQNNGV. CDR3 in amino acids: CASSLIPPGGPTGELFF. CDR3 nucleotide sequence: TGTGCCAGCAGCTTAATACCTCCGGGGGGGCCGACCGGGGAGCTGTTTTTT. Full variable domain (missing parts from reference TRBV11-2 and TRBJ2-2): EAGVAQSPRYKIIEKRQSVAFWCNPISGHATLYWYQQILGQGPKLLIQFQNNGVVDDSQLPKDRFSAERLKGVDSTLKIQPAKLEDSAVYLCASSLIPPGGPTGELFFGEGSRLTVL.

This clonotype showed up many times. The J gene is TRBJ2-7, the V gene TRBV7-2; 11 bases are shared with TRBD1. The trim removed 5 bases at V and 2 bases at J, leaving 5 bases unmatched. Germline V gives CDR1 SGHTA, CDR2 FQGNSA. The CDR3 covers 15 residues. The CDR3 bases are TGTGCCAGCAGCCGACCGGGACAGGGGGCCTACGAGCAGTACTTC. Amino acid sequence: CASSRPGQGAYEQYF.

The CDR3 loop reads CSVEGGARGIQYF. For the CDR3, the DNA is TGCAGCGTTGAAGGGGGGGCGAGGGGCATTCAGTACTTC. The chain has TRBV29-1 and TRBJ2-4, with D possibly being TRBD1 or TRBD2 (6 bases each). The V gene's germline CDR1 is SQVTM and CDR2 ANQGSEA. V lost 1 base and J lost 9, with 13 bases in between. The length of the CDR3 is 13 residues.

This clonotype was seen repeatedly, ten times or more. This rearrangement joins TRBV6-1 to TRBJ2-3, with 7 positions matching TRBD2. Losses at the gene ends were 2 bases for V and 1 base for J; bases not matched to a gene: 0. The CDR3 is 14 amino acids. Germline CDR1 reads MNHNS; CDR2 reads SASEGT. The CDR3 protein is CASSETSGTDTQYF. The CDR3, as DNA: TGTGCCAGCAGTGAAACTAGCGGCACAGATACGCAGTATTTT.

This clonotype came up many times. V and J are TRBV6-1 and TRBJ1-3; no reliable D call. The CDR3 sequence is 14 residues long. The germline CDR1 and CDR2 sequences are MNHNS and SASEGT. The V gene lost 0 bases and the J gene lost 3 bases, with 6 bases spanning the gap. CDR3 sequence (DNA): TGTGCCAGCAGTGAAGCAGGGAATGGAAACACCATATATTTT. It translates to CASSEAGNGNTIYF.

This clonotype has at least ten counts. The J gene is TRBJ1-3, the V gene TRBV6-5; 8 bases agree with TRBD1. This CDR3 has 15 residues. Germline values: CDR1 MNHEY, CDR2 SVGAGI. The J segment lost 3 bases and the V segment lost 6 bases, leaving 7 bases of the junction unmatched. Here the CDR3 reads CASSSRGPIGNTIYF. In DNA, the CDR3 is TGTGCCAGCAGCTCCAGGGGGCCGATTGGAAACACCATATATTTT.

This clonotype was seen ten or more times. This sequence joins TRBV12-3 or TRBV12-4 and TRBJ2-3; D is uncertain. This CDR3 is 12 amino acids long. V was pared by 5 bases and J by 4 bases, with 7 bases between. The chain's CDR3 is CASSHLPDTQYF. The CDR3 DNA is TGTGCCAGCAGTCACCTACCAGATACGCAGTATTTT.

This clonotype was detected many times. The genes are TRBV5-1 and TRBJ2-5; no definite D call. Germline V gives CDR1 SGHRS, CDR2 YFSETQ. This CDR3 region has 15 residues. Trimming stripped 0 bases from V and 2 bases from J, with 11 bases between. The CDR3 reads CASSLEPGLQETQYF. In DNA, the CDR3 is TGCGCCAGCAGCTTGGAACCGGGTTTGCAAGAGACCCAGTACTTC. The entire variable domain, with the rest obtained from reference TRBV5-1 and TRBJ2-5, is as follows: KAGVTQTPRYLIKTRGQQVTLSCSPISGHRSVSWYQQTPGQGLQFLFEYFSETQRNKGNFPGRFSGRQFSNSRSEMNVSTLELGDSALYLCASSLEPGLQETQYFGPGTRLLVL.

The rearrangement joins TRBV27 to TRBJ2-7, with TRBD1 identical over 8 bases. The CDR3 is made up of 14 amino acids. Germline assignment: CDR1 MNHEY and CDR2 SMNVEV (reference sequence). The ends lost 3 bases at V and 5 bases at J; junction bases unmatched: 6. Here the CDR3 reads CASSFGQGGHEQYF. The CDR3 bases are TGTGCCAGCAGTTTCGGACAGGGAGGTCACGAGCAGTACTTC.

The gene calls are TRBV2 and TRBJ2-1; 8 bases are shared with TRBD2. Germline V gene sequence: CDR1 SNHLY, CDR2 FYNNEI. There are 15 residues in the CDR3. V was clipped by 6 bases and J by 8 bases; unmatched bases: 12. CDR3 sequence reads: CASRVGPAGAYEQFF. DNA of the CDR3: TGTGCCAGCAGGGTGGGACCAGCGGGGGCATATGAGCAGTTCTTC.

The table lists this clonotype with a few counts. This chain joins TRBV29-1 and TRBJ1-5, with unresolved D. The CDR3 loop spans 14 amino acids. Germline lookup yields CDR1 SQVTM and CDR2 ANQGSEA. Trimming left V 4 bases short and J 4 bases short, with 14 bases between. The CDR3 loop is CSVVLAAANQPQHF. In DNA form, the CDR3 reads TGCAGCGTTGTTCTGGCGGCCGCAAATCAGCCCCAGCATTTT.

This clonotype was seen repeatedly, ten times or more. This sequence joins TRBV6-1 and TRBJ2-5; 7 bases fit TRBD1. Germline V CDR1 and CDR2: MNHNS, SASEGT. The V and J ends lost 0 bases and 5 bases, in that order; junction bases with no gene match: 6. This CDR3 contains 15 residues. CDR3 sequence (DNA): TGTGCCAGCAGTGAAGCTTCACAGGGGCAGGAGACCCAGTACTTC. It specifies CASSEASQGQETQYF.

The sample holds many counts of this clonotype. The J gene is TRBJ2-7, the V gene TRBV3-1, with 10 nucleotides matching TRBD1. CDR3 length equals 13 residues. Trimming at V came to 6 bases and at J to 5 bases, leaving 4 bases not matched to a gene. Germline V gene data show CDR1 as LGHDT and CDR2 as YNNKEL (reference sequence). CDR3: CASRRQGANEQYF. DNA for the CDR3: TGTGCCAGCAGACGACAGGGGGCCAACGAGCAGTACTTC.

The sample holds many counts of this clonotype. The rearrangement links TRBV11-2 to TRBJ1-6; D gene ambiguous. Trimming pared 5 bases from V and 4 bases from J, leaving 18 bases between. CDR1 and CDR2 from the germline V gene are SGHAT and FQNNGV. This CDR3 is 17 amino acids long. DNA of the CDR3: TGTGCCAGCAGCGACACCCGTGAGGGATTTTATAATTCACCCCTCCACTTT. Protein sequence: CASSDTREGFYNSPLHF. The full variable domain, completed using reference TRBV11-2 and TRBJ1-6, is EAGVAQSPRYKIIEKRQSVAFWCNPISGHATLYWYQQILGQGPKLLIQFQNNGVVDDSQLPKDRFSAERLKGVDSTLKIQPAKLEDSAVYLCASSDTREGFYNSPLHFGNGTRLTVT.

This chain connects TRBV12-3 or TRBV12-4 to TRBJ2-7, with 8 nucleotides matching TRBD1. The CDR3 consists of 17 residues. With 5 bases clipped from V and 2 bases from J, the junction kept 14 bases outside the gene matches. The CDR3 sequence is CASSLAHPQTGAYEQYF. CDR3 sequence (DNA): TGTGCCAGCAGTCTCGCCCACCCCCAGACAGGGGCCTACGAGCAGTACTTC.

This clonotype was counted at least ten times. The chain combines TRBV7-9 with TRBJ1-2; 7 nucleotides agree with TRBD1. The CDR3 runs to 15 residues. J gave up 7 bases and V 11 bases, and 19 bases lay outside the gene matches. Germline V gives CDR1 SEHNR, CDR2 FQNEAQ (reference sequence). The CDR3 region is CACETGKSPLFGYTF. DNA of the CDR3: TGTGCCTGCGAGACAGGGAAATCTCCCCTCTTTGGCTACACCTTC.

There are many counts of this clonotype. The J gene is TRBJ2-7, the V gene TRBV5-6, with 7 bases aligning to TRBD2. Germline V gives CDR1 SGHDT, CDR2 YYEEEE. The V gene end was trimmed by 6 bases and the J gene end by 3 bases; junction bases not matched to a gene: 3. The CDR3 has 12 amino acids. The CDR3 reads CASTSGGYEQYF. The CDR3 DNA reads TGTGCCAGCACCTCGGGGGGCTACGAGCAGTACTTC. Full variable domain (remainder filled in from reference TRBV5-6 and TRBJ2-7): DAGVTQSPTHLIKTRGQQVTLRCSPKSGHDTVSWYQQALGQGPQFIFQYYEEEERQRGNFPDRFSGHQFPNYSSELNVNALLLGDSALYLCASTSGGYEQYFGPGTRLTVT.

With regard to this clonotype: As the CDR3 is not closed by the conserved phenylalanine or tryptophan, this likely results from a read error. The V gene is TRBV18, the J gene TRBJ2-3; 9 bases are shared with TRBD2. CDR1 is KGHSH, CDR2 LQKENI, per germline. There are 16 residues in the CDR3. V was clipped by 3 bases and J by 2 bases; unmatched bases: 6. The CDR3 loop is CASSPQLAGHTDTQYY. The CDR3 region has the DNA TGTGCCAGCTCACCTCAACTAGCGGGTCACACAGATACGCAGTATTAT.

This clonotype was counted ten times or more. The chain uses TRBV12-3 or TRBV12-4 and TRBJ1-4; D is unclear. The CDR3 is made up of 14 amino acids. Between the trimmed V and J ends, which lost 3 bases and 8 bases, there was a span of 13 bases. CDR3 bases: TGTGCCAGCAGTTTCGCTGAGATAGGGGAAAAACTGTTTTTT. Its translation: CASSFAEIGEKLFF.

The chain recombines TRBV12-3 or TRBV12-4 with TRBJ2-1; D tentatively fits TRBD1 or TRBD2 (5 bases each). This CDR3 has 13 residues. The V and J ends lost 6 bases and 10 bases respectively, with 16 bases between them. The CDR3 region is CASRLPGAREQFF. The CDR3 region has the DNA TGTGCCAGCAGACTCCCCGGGGCCCGGGAGCAGTTCTTC.

In its sample, this clonotype was seen a few times. The rearrangement uses TRBV18 and TRBJ2-3, with TRBD1 matching 7 bases. Trimming removed 2 bases from V and 2 bases from J; junction bases left unmatched: 10. The CDR3 has 17 residues. Germline V gene lookup returns CDR1 KGHSH and CDR2 LQKENI. CDR3: CASSPGSRTGPTDTQYF. The DNA of the CDR3 is TGTGCCAGCTCACCAGGTTCCCGGACAGGACCCACAGATACGCAGTATTTT.

Many counts were recorded for this clonotype. The chain is built from TRBV7-6 and TRBJ2-7; no reliable D call. The CDR3 is 12 amino acids. Trimming pared 8 bases from V and 0 bases from J, leaving 8 bases between. CDR1 and CDR2 (germline): SGHVS, FNYEAQ. CDR3 loop: CASGFGSYEQYF. CDR3 nucleotides: TGTGCCAGCGGATTCGGCTCCTACGAGCAGTACTTC.

This clonotype occurred many times. The genes are TRBV6-5 and TRBJ2-1, with a weak D call TRBD2 (5 bases). Between the trimmed V and J ends, which lost 0 bases and 1 base, there was a span of 19 bases. This CDR3 region has 19 residues. CDR1 and CDR2 (germline): MNHEY, SVGAGI. CDR3 coding DNA: TGTGCCAGCAGTTACTCTTTAATTACCGCTAGCTCTTCCTACAATGAGCAGTTCTTC. Protein: CASSYSLITASSSYNEQFF.

The rearrangement links TRBV19 to TRBJ2-4; the D gene could be TRBD1 or TRBD2 (6 bases each). This CDR3 region has 14 residues. Per germline, CDR1 LNHDA and CDR2 SQIVND (reference sequence). Trimming cost V 3 bases and J 7 bases, with 13 bases left between them. The CDR3 loop reads CASSIGGGLNIQYF. DNA of the CDR3: TGTGCCAGTAGTATTGGAGGGGGTCTGAACATTCAGTACTTC.